This TCR beta chain was found in a study of blood T cell repertoires in COVID-19. CDR3 size: 12 residues. The germline V gene has CDR1 MDHEN and CDR2 SYDVKM. Trimming removed 8 bases at V and 5 bases at J, with 12 bases between. Generated by immunoSEQ multiplex PCR, the TCRdb table keeps only in-frame clones and is missing some. The sample contains around 250,000 clones, about 90% of which appear only once. Sequencing was performed on PBMCs or T cells enriched from blood (not recorded which). The chain has TRBV28 and TRBJ1-2, with D perhaps matching TRBD1 (5 bases). The receptor was isolated from a woman in her thirties or forties who had been exposed to COVID-19. The chain's CDR3 is CASGDLRYGYTF. CDR3 in DNA: TGTGCCAGCGGGGACTTGAGGTATGGCTACACCTTC.